This entry is about one T cell receptor (beta chain). Its antigen is undetermined. This record belongs to a study of cytotoxic CD8 clonotypes in ibrutinib-treated CLL. Study at large: Included were approximately ten relapsed/refractory and 15 treatment-naive patients, of whom 17 were IGHV unmutated. Results showed roughly 24 partial and 2 complete responses; following median roughly 66 months, roughly 14 remained remitted, approximately twelve advanced. Response sampling occurred after a median 12 months of treatment (range 6 to 36). Whole-study findings and limits: Baseline clonality exceeded age-matched healthy donors and tracked circulating CD8+ T-cell counts.

Method: immunoSEQ multiplex PCR; TCRdb's copy keeps in-frame clones and lacks some. The data contain about 63,000 clones, about three quarters of them seen just once; the ten biggest clones take up around two fifths. This clonotype was sampled from a human donor with chronic lymphocytic leukemia. The specimen comprised PBMCs, sampled after 12 months of ibrutinib treatment.

CDR3 DNA: TGTGCCAGTAGCCGCTCGGACGGGGTAGGGTATGGCTACACCTTC. The encoded protein is CASSRSDGVGYGYTF. V usage is TRBV19 and J usage is TRBJ1-2; D ambiguous. The V and J ends lost 6 bases and 5 bases respectively, with 19 bases between them. The CDR3 has 15 amino acids. Germline loops: CDR1 LNHDA, CDR2 SQIVND (reference sequence).